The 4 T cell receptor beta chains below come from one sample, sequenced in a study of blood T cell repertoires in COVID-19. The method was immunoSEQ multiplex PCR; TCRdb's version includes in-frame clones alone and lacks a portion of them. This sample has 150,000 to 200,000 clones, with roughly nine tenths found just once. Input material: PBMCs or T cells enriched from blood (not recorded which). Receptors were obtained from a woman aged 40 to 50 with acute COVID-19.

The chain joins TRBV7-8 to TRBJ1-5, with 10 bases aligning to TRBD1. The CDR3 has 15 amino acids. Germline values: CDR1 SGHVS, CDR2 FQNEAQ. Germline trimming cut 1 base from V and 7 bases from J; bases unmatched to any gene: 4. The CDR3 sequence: CASSLGQGAGQPQHF. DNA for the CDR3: TGTGCCAGCAGCTTAGGACAGGGGGCCGGGCAGCCCCAGCATTTT.

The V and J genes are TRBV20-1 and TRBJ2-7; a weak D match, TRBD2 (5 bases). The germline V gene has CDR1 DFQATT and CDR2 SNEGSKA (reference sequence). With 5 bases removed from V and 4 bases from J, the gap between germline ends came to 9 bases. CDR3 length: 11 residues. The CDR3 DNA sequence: TGCAGTGCTCTGGGGAGTTACGAGCAGTACTTC. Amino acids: CSALGSYEQYF.

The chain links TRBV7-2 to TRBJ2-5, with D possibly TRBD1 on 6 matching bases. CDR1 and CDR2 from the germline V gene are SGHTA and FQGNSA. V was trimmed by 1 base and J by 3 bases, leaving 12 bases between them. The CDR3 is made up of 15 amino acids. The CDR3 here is CASSLGGGAEETQYF. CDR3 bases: TGTGCCAGCAGCTTAGGTGGGGGCGCGGAAGAGACCCAGTACTTC.

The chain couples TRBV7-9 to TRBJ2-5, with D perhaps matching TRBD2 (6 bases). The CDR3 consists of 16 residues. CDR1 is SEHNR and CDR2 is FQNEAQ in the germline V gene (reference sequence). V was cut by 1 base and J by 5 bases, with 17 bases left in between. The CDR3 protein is CASSLGRHGGRETQYF. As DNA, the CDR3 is TGTGCCAGCAGCTTAGGGAGGCACGGGGGACGGGAGACCCAGTACTTC.